This T cell receptor beta chain was recovered during a study of identical twins. Study-wide results and caveats: There is a chance that invariant MAIT and iNKT cells partially muddied zero-insertion analyses.

Only healthy Caucasians were enrolled as donors. At least ten counts were recorded for this clonotype. The antigen remains undetermined. Unique molecular identifiers were present on the cDNA, which also gained a universal primer site by template switching. TCRdb called the 5' RACE reads again in MiXCR, with one record for every CDR3 protein. The table records approximately 220,000 distinct CDR3 sequences, around 8.1% of them present only once. This sample was also put to use in a study of yellow fever vaccine responses in identical twins.

This sequence originates from a woman between 18 and 29 years old in good health. The sample comprised memory (CD45RO+) T cells sorted from blood.

CDR3: CASSLSSKKLFF. The CDR3 coding sequence is TGTGCCAGCAGCTTATCGTCGAAAAAACTGTTTTTT. The chain has TRBV7-9 and TRBJ1-4; D call uncertain. The CDR3 runs to 12 residues. Germline-derived CDR1 and CDR2 are SEHNR and FQNEAQ (reference sequence). Between the trimmed V and J ends, which lost 2 bases and 9 bases, there was a span of 7 bases.